The clone carrying this T cell receptor (beta chain) was detected ten times or more. The record originates from a study of T cells in Graves' hyperthyroidism and ophthalmopathy. CDR3 size: 15 residues. From germline, CDR1 is ENHRY and CDR2 SYGVKD. Trimming pared 4 bases from V and 5 bases from J, leaving 17 bases between. Amplified regions were TCR beta CDR3 sequences from RNA transcripts. The TCR CDR3 was amplified in a first-round RT-PCR using the HTBI primer set. TCRdb redid the calling of the multiplex PCR reads with MiXCR, one entry per CDR3 protein. Seen here are a few hundred thousand distinct CDR3 sequences, approximately 20% observed once, and the top ten hold about 45%.

The sample comprised blood. The receptor was isolated from a man aged 35 to 55 with Graves' hyperthyroidism. V is TRBV10-3 and J is TRBJ2-5; the D gene could be TRBD1 or TRBD2 (5 bases each). The CDR3 sequence: CAISAAGASWETQYF. CDR3 DNA sequence: TGTGCCATCAGTGCCGCCGGGGCTTCCTGGGAGACCCAGTACTTC.